Listed below are T cell receptor beta chains from one sample, sequenced in a study of regulatory T cells in long-lasting Graves disease. One entry per CDR3 protein results from TCRdb running MiXCR on the multiplex PCR reads. In the table there are 550,000 to 700,000 distinct CDR3 sequences, roughly a sixth of which are singletons. The data also belong to a second study, concerning T cells in Graves' hyperthyroidism and ophthalmopathy.

The sample was peripheral blood mononuclear cells (PBMCs), taken at new diagnosis, from a patient treated with antithyroid drugs. The receptor set was obtained from a man between 18 and 35 years old with Graves disease. CDR3s include the opening cysteine and the closing phenylalanine or tryptophan. A D gene is named only where the DNA matches it firmly. Expanded clones get a size class; other rows say once, few or many, or leave the size out.

V gene: TRBV7-9; J gene: TRBJ1-3; clone size: many; D gene: -; CDR3 protein: CASSSQLSGNTIYF; CDR3 DNA: TGTGCCAGCAGCTCACAGCTATCTGGAAACACCATATATTTT
V gene: TRBV7-9; J gene: TRBJ1-4; clone size: few; D gene: TRBD1; CDR3 protein: CASSSPGQGVGKLFF; CDR3 DNA: TGTGCCAGCAGCTCGCCGGGACAGGGGGTAGGAAAACTGTTTTTT
V gene: TRBV3-1; J gene: TRBJ2-5; clone size: many; D gene: -; CDR3 protein: CASSQGTVVQETQYF; CDR3 DNA: TGTGCCAGCAGCCAAGGGACAGTAGTCCAAGAGACCCAGTACTTC
V gene: TRBV11-1; J gene: TRBJ1-1; clone size: many; D gene: TRBD1; CDR3 protein: CASSPRGTGARGTEAFF; CDR3 DNA: TGTGCCAGCAGCCCCCGAGGGACAGGGGCGCGAGGTACTGAAGCTTTCTTT
V gene: TRBV7-9; J gene: TRBJ2-5; clone size: many; D gene: -; CDR3 protein: CASSLETAEGTQYF; CDR3 DNA: TGTGCCAGCAGCTTAGAGACCGCCGAGGGGACCCAGTACTTC
V gene: TRBV6-1; J gene: TRBJ2-3; clone size: many; D gene: TRBD2; CDR3 protein: CASSEATSIHTDTQYF; CDR3 DNA: TGTGCCAGCAGTGAAGCGACTAGCATACACACAGATACGCAGTATTTT
V gene: TRBV3-1; J gene: TRBJ2-1; clone size: -; D gene: -; CDR3 protein: CVSSQVSARLVGYNEQFF; CDR3 DNA: TGTGTCAGCAGCCAAGTTTCGGCAAGACTAGTCGGGTACAATGAGCAGTTCTTC
V gene: TRBV20-1; J gene: TRBJ2-3; clone size: many; D gene: TRBD2; CDR3 protein: CSATRLAGSTDTQYF; CDR3 DNA: TGCAGTGCTACCCGACTAGCGGGGAGCACAGATACGCAGTATTTT
V gene: TRBV28; J gene: TRBJ1-1; clone size: many; D gene: -; CDR3 protein: CASRFSRQFHTEAFF; CDR3 DNA: TGTGCCAGCAGGTTCAGCCGACAGTTCCACACTGAAGCTTTCTTT
V gene: TRBV20-1; J gene: TRBJ1-1; clone size: many; D gene: -; CDR3 protein: CSAPRRAGSNTEAFF; CDR3 DNA: TGCAGTGCTCCCCGGAGGGCAGGTTCTAACACTGAAGCTTTCTTT
V gene: TRBV20-1; J gene: TRBJ2-3; clone size: many; D gene: -; CDR3 protein: CSAPRDTQYF; CDR3 DNA: TGCAGTGCTCCCCGGGATACGCAGTATTTT
V gene: TRBV12-5; J gene: TRBJ1-2; clone size: many; D gene: -; CDR3 protein: CASGLPSYGYTF; CDR3 DNA: TGTGCTAGTGGTCTTCCATCCTATGGCTACACCTTC
V gene: TRBV30; J gene: TRBJ2-1; clone size: few; D gene: TRBD2; CDR3 protein: CAWSPPRLATWGQFF; CDR3 DNA: TGTGCCTGGAGCCCACCGAGACTAGCGACGTGGGGGCAGTTCTTC
V gene: TRBV20-1; J gene: TRBJ2-1; clone size: -; D gene: TRBD2; CDR3 protein: CSARRIERGGAIYNEQFF; CDR3 DNA: TGCAGTGCTAGAAGAATCGAGCGCGGGGGAGCTATTTACAATGAGCAGTTCTTC
V gene: TRBV5-4; J gene: TRBJ2-5; clone size: many; D gene: TRBD2; CDR3 protein: CASSPTSGRSQYF; CDR3 DNA: TGTGCCAGCAGCCCGACTAGCGGGAGGTCCCAGTACTTC
V gene: TRBV30; J gene: TRBJ2-1; clone size: many; D gene: -; CDR3 protein: CAWSAVGHEQFF; CDR3 DNA: TGTGCCTGGAGTGCAGTTGGCCATGAGCAGTTCTTC
V gene: TRBV7-8; J gene: TRBJ2-5; clone size: many; D gene: -; CDR3 protein: CASSPLNEETQYF; CDR3 DNA: TGTGCCAGCAGCCCTCTCAACGAAGAGACCCAGTACTTC
V gene: TRBV24-1; J gene: TRBJ2-5; clone size: many; D gene: -; CDR3 protein: CATSGGYGGRETQYF; CDR3 DNA: TGTGCCACCAGTGGCGGTTACGGGGGAAGAGAGACCCAGTACTTC
V gene: TRBV27; J gene: TRBJ2-4; clone size: many; D gene: -; CDR3 protein: CASSLNPRVSIQYF; CDR3 DNA: TGTGCCAGCAGTTTAAACCCTAGAGTAAGCATTCAGTACTTC
V gene: TRBV28; J gene: TRBJ2-3; clone size: -; D gene: -; CDR3 protein: CASSAGSTDTQYF; CDR3 DNA: TGTGCCAGCAGTGCCGGGTCCACAGATACGCAGTATTTT
V gene: TRBV28; J gene: TRBJ2-7; clone size: many; D gene: -; CDR3 protein: CASSLLGPYGQYF; CDR3 DNA: TGTGCCAGCAGTCTCTTAGGGCCCTACGGGCAGTACTTC
V gene: TRBV30; J gene: TRBJ1-1; clone size: many; D gene: -; CDR3 protein: CAWSQGRGLVTEAFF; CDR3 DNA: TGTGCCTGGAGTCAGGGAAGGGGTTTAGTCACTGAAGCTTTCTTT
V gene: TRBV7-9; J gene: TRBJ2-7; clone size: -; D gene: -; CDR3 protein: CASSNPPGLYEQYF; CDR3 DNA: TGTGCCAGCAGCAACCCCCCGGGACTTTACGAGCAGTACTTC
V gene: TRBV12-3/TRBV12-4; J gene: TRBJ2-2; clone size: many; D gene: TRBD1; CDR3 protein: CASSFLTGHTGELFF; CDR3 DNA: TGTGCCAGCAGTTTCCTGACAGGGCATACCGGGGAGCTGTTTTTT
V gene: TRBV7-9; J gene: TRBJ1-3; clone size: -; D gene: -; CDR3 protein: CASSPSKGAGNTIYF; CDR3 DNA: TGTGCCAGCAGCCCCTCCAAGGGAGCCGGAAACACCATATATTTT
V gene: TRBV5-1; J gene: TRBJ2-5; clone size: -; D gene: -; CDR3 protein: CASSLGGLSSDSF; CDR3 DNA: TGCGCCAGCAGCTTGGGGGGACTGTCTTCGGACTCCTTC
V gene: TRBV20-1; J gene: TRBJ2-2; clone size: few; D gene: TRBD2; CDR3 protein: CSATIAGSNTGELFF; CDR3 DNA: TGCAGTGCTACAATAGCGGGATCGAACACCGGGGAGCTGTTTTTT
V gene: TRBV3-1; J gene: TRBJ2-1; clone size: many; D gene: -; CDR3 protein: CASSRAGSDNEQFF; CDR3 DNA: TGTGCCAGCAGCCGGGCGGGATCTGACAATGAGCAGTTCTTC
V gene: TRBV11-2; J gene: TRBJ1-2; clone size: -; D gene: -; CDR3 protein: CASSSTPESGYTF; CDR3 DNA: TGTGCCAGCAGCTCGACTCCTGAATCAGGCTACACCTTC
V gene: TRBV18; J gene: TRBJ2-1; clone size: -; D gene: -; CDR3 protein: CASQPDGSSYNEQFF; CDR3 DNA: TGTGCCAGCCAACCCGACGGGAGCTCCTACAATGAGCAGTTCTTC
V gene: TRBV20-1; J gene: TRBJ2-7; clone size: few; D gene: -; CDR3 protein: CSVGGGPSPSYEQYF; CDR3 DNA: TGCAGTGTAGGGGGAGGGCCCTCCCCTTCCTACGAGCAGTACTTC
V gene: TRBV19; J gene: TRBJ1-1; clone size: -; D gene: -; CDR3 protein: CATTALDTLNTEAFF; CDR3 DNA: TGTGCCACAACGGCCTTAGACACTCTCAACACTGAAGCTTTCTTT
V gene: TRBV20-1; J gene: TRBJ2-1; clone size: many; D gene: TRBD2; CDR3 protein: CSATGLAGAREQFF; CDR3 DNA: TGCAGTGCAACGGGACTAGCGGGAGCGCGTGAGCAGTTCTTC
V gene: TRBV19; J gene: TRBJ1-4; clone size: -; D gene: -; CDR3 protein: CASRDKAANEKLFF; CDR3 DNA: TGTGCCAGTAGAGACAAGGCTGCTAATGAAAAACTGTTTTTT
V gene: TRBV7-6; J gene: TRBJ2-1; clone size: -; D gene: TRBD1; CDR3 protein: CASSPAVGTGGYDEQFF; CDR3 DNA: TGTGCCAGCAGCCCCGCGGTCGGGACAGGGGGATACGATGAGCAGTTCTTC
V gene: TRBV7-9; J gene: TRBJ2-7; clone size: -; D gene: TRBD2; CDR3 protein: CASSLAAGGPHEQYF; CDR3 DNA: TGTGCCAGCAGCTTAGCGGCGGGAGGGCCCCACGAGCAGTACTTC
V gene: TRBV12-3/TRBV12-4; J gene: TRBJ1-4; clone size: many; D gene: TRBD1; CDR3 protein: CASSFRTGDEKLFF; CDR3 DNA: TGTGCCAGCAGTTTTCGGACAGGGGATGAAAAACTGTTTTTT
V gene: TRBV6-1; J gene: TRBJ1-2; clone size: many; D gene: -; CDR3 protein: CASSEAANYGYTF; CDR3 DNA: TGTGCCAGCAGTGAGGCGGCTAACTATGGCTACACCTTC
V gene: TRBV19; J gene: TRBJ1-5; clone size: few; D gene: -; CDR3 protein: CASNLHAGGDSNQPQHF; CDR3 DNA: TGTGCCAGTAATCTACACGCGGGAGGGGATAGCAATCAGCCCCAGCATTTT
V gene: TRBV19; J gene: TRBJ1-2; clone size: -; D gene: -; CDR3 protein: CASSGINNYGYTF; CDR3 DNA: TGTGCCAGTTCAGGGATAAATAACTATGGCTACACCTTC
V gene: TRBV2; J gene: TRBJ2-2; clone size: few; D gene: TRBD1; CDR3 protein: CASSFTGVPGELFF; CDR3 DNA: TGTGCCAGCAGTTTTACAGGGGTTCCCGGGGAGCTGTTTTTT
V gene: TRBV5-4; J gene: TRBJ1-1; clone size: few; D gene: -; CDR3 protein: CASSSGDALLGEAFF; CDR3 DNA: TGTGCCAGCAGCTCAGGAGACGCCCTCCTTGGAGAAGCTTTCTTT
V gene: TRBV28; J gene: TRBJ1-5; clone size: many; D gene: TRBD1; CDR3 protein: CASSLRPAGGQPQHF; CDR3 DNA: TGTGCCAGCAGTTTACGGCCGGCAGGGGGTCAGCCCCAGCATTTT
V gene: TRBV19; J gene: TRBJ2-1; clone size: -; D gene: -; CDR3 protein: CASSIGEEGVDNEQFF; CDR3 DNA: TGTGCCAGTAGTATAGGGGAGGAGGGCGTGGACAATGAGCAGTTCTTC
V gene: TRBV9; J gene: TRBJ1-2; clone size: -; D gene: -; CDR3 protein: CASSPRANRGMVGNFYGYTF; CDR3 DNA: TGTGCCAGCAGCCCCCGAGCCAACCGTGGGATGGTCGGAAACTTCTATGGCTACACCTTC
V gene: TRBV2; J gene: TRBJ2-1; clone size: many; D gene: TRBD2; CDR3 protein: CASSAGTSRYNEQFF; CDR3 DNA: TGTGCCAGCAGTGCCGGGACTAGCCGATACAATGAGCAGTTCTTC
V gene: TRBV3-1; J gene: TRBJ2-3; clone size: -; D gene: TRBD2; CDR3 protein: CASSQGAGGTDTQYF; CDR3 DNA: TGTGCCAGCAGCCAAGGGGCGGGAGGCACAGATACGCAGTATTTT
V gene: TRBV20-1; J gene: TRBJ1-5; clone size: -; D gene: -; CDR3 protein: CSARGGGASLGNQPQHF; CDR3 DNA: TGCAGTGCTAGGGGAGGAGGGGCGAGTCTCGGCAATCAGCCCCAGCATTTT
V gene: TRBV28; J gene: TRBJ1-5; clone size: -; D gene: -; CDR3 protein: CASSFNIKNQPQHF; CDR3 DNA: TGTGCCAGCAGTTTTAATATTAAAAATCAGCCCCAGCATTTT
V gene: TRBV20-1; J gene: TRBJ2-7; clone size: many; D gene: -; CDR3 protein: CSARVYLSYEQYF; CDR3 DNA: TGCAGTGCTCGAGTGTACCTGAGCTACGAGCAGTACTTC
V gene: TRBV6-2/TRBV6-3; J gene: TRBJ1-1; clone size: many; D gene: -; CDR3 protein: CASSRRNTEAFF; CDR3 DNA: TGTGCCAGCAGCCGCAGGAACACTGAAGCTTTCTTT
V gene: TRBV12-3/TRBV12-4; J gene: TRBJ1-1; clone size: few; D gene: -; CDR3 protein: CASRPKGGTTEAFF; CDR3 DNA: TGTGCCAGCAGGCCAAAGGGGGGGACCACTGAAGCTTTCTTT
V gene: TRBV9; J gene: TRBJ1-3; clone size: few; D gene: -; CDR3 protein: CASSVESGNTIYF; CDR3 DNA: TGTGCCAGCAGCGTAGAGTCTGGAAACACCATATATTTT